The 30 T cell receptor beta chains reported below all come from one sample, sequenced in a study of blood T cell repertoires in COVID-19. Only in-frame clones appear in the TCRdb table, and some are missing; sequencing was by immunoSEQ multiplex PCR. This sample has 200,000 to 250,000 clones, with under 90% found just once. The material sequenced was PBMCs or T cells enriched from blood (not recorded which). The receptors here all came from a man aged 60 to 69 who had recovered from COVID-19.

J is TRBJ1-2 and V is TRBV5-8; weak D call: TRBD1 (6 bases). Germline V gene data show CDR1 as SGHTS and CDR2 as YDEGEE. This CDR3 comprises 13 residues. The V gene lost 6 bases and the J gene lost 4 bases, with 13 bases spanning the gap. The CDR3 here is CASTGDTGYGYTF. CDR3 coding DNA: TGTGCCAGCACCGGGGACACCGGCTATGGCTACACCTTC.

This rearrangement joins TRBV10-3 to TRBJ2-1; D is uncertain. This CDR3 is built from 11 residues. Looked up from germline, CDR1 is ENHRY and CDR2 is SYGVKD. Trimming removed 5 bases at V and 10 bases at J, with 9 bases between. The CDR3 sequence: CAISNREEQFF. The CDR3 bases are TGTGCCATCAGTAACCGCGAGGAGCAGTTCTTC.

The chain combines TRBV5-5 with TRBJ1-1, with TRBD1 matching over 7 bases. The CDR3 totals 13 residues. Losses at the gene ends were 3 bases for V and 3 bases for J; bases not matched to a gene: 2. Looked up from germline, CDR1 is SGHKS and CDR2 is YYEKEE (reference sequence). In nucleotides, the CDR3 is TGTGCCAGCAGCTCCGGACAGGACACTGAAGCTTTCTTT. Translating gives CASSSGQDTEAFF.

The V call is TRBV19, the J call TRBJ1-2, with 8 nucleotides matching TRBD1. The J segment lost 4 bases and the V segment lost 8 bases, leaving 12 bases of the junction unmatched. CDR3 size: 15 residues. CDR1 and CDR2 (germline): LNHDA, SQIVND (reference sequence). CDR3 sequence: CASRPQGARGYGYTF. The CDR3 DNA follows: TGTGCCAGTCGCCCCCAGGGGGCGAGAGGCTATGGCTACACCTTC.

The chain is built from TRBV3-1 (or the pseudogene TRBV3-2) and TRBJ2-1; perhaps TRBD2 as D (6 bases). Germline V CDR1 and CDR2: LGHDT, YNNKEL (reference sequence). The CDR3 totals 12 residues. The V and J ends lost 6 bases and 9 bases respectively, with 12 bases between them. The CDR3 sequence: CASSQTSIEQFF. The CDR3 nucleotides read TGTGCCAGCAGTCAAACTAGCATTGAGCAGTTCTTC.

The rearrangement joins TRBV9 to TRBJ2-2; 8 nucleotides match TRBD2. Trimming removed 0 bases from V and 3 bases from J; junction bases left unmatched: 1. The germline gives CDR1 SGDLS, CDR2 YYNGEE. The CDR3 is made up of 15 amino acids. This CDR3 is CASSVGGLDTGELFF. As DNA, the CDR3 is TGTGCCAGCAGCGTAGGGGGACTAGACACCGGGGAGCTGTTTTTT.

The gene calls are TRBV25-1 and TRBJ1-1; tentatively, D is TRBD1 (6 bases). The CDR3 is 13 residues long. Germline loops: CDR1 MGHDK, CDR2 SYGVNS. V was pared by 7 bases and J by 3 bases, with 12 bases between. The CDR3 reads CASTARGYTEAFF. Here the CDR3 DNA reads TGTGCCAGCACTGCCAGGGGATACACTGAAGCTTTCTTT.

This clone was detected only once. The chain has TRBV20-1 and TRBJ2-1; no clear D gene. From germline, CDR1 is DFQATT and CDR2 SNEGSKA (reference sequence). Trimming removed 6 bases at V and 2 bases at J, with 5 bases between. The CDR3 has 11 residues. CDR3 amino acids: CSALPYNEQFF. CDR3 in DNA: TGCAGTGCCCTCCCCTACAATGAGCAGTTCTTC.

The CDR3 reads CASSRWDRRIAKNIQYF. DNA of the CDR3: TGTGCCAGCAGTAGATGGGACAGGCGAATAGCCAAAAACATTCAGTACTTC. The gene calls are TRBV6-6 and TRBJ2-4; 8 nucleotides line up with TRBD1. The germline V gene has CDR1 MNHNY and CDR2 SVGAGI (reference sequence). The CDR3 is 17 residues long. With 5 bases clipped from V and 0 bases from J, the junction kept 9 bases outside the gene matches.

The chain has TRBV7-9 and TRBJ2-1; no reliable D call. From germline, CDR1 is SEHNR and CDR2 FQNEAQ (reference sequence). There are 14 residues in the CDR3. Trimming shortened V by 0 bases and J by 7 bases, and 10 bases separated the two germline ends. This CDR3 is CASSLALAENEQFF. The DNA of the CDR3 is TGTGCCAGCAGCTTAGCGCTGGCCGAAAATGAGCAGTTCTTC.

Note on this clone: One end of the junction is discordant with germline, which a read error may explain. The chain joins TRBV6-1 to TRBJ1-1; the D gene is possibly TRBD1 (5 bases). Germline CDR1 is MNHNS and CDR2 is SASEGT. The CDR3 has 13 amino acids. CDR3 bases: TGTGCCAGCAGTGATTTGACAGTCACTCAAGCTTTCTTT. This gives the protein CASSDLTVTQAFF.

CDR3 amino acids: CASSDGGLGNQPQHF. CDR3 in DNA: TGTGCCAGCAGTGACGGGGGTTTGGGCAATCAGCCCCAGCATTTT. V usage is TRBV6-2 or TRBV6-3 and J usage is TRBJ1-5, with D maybe TRBD1 (5 bases). This CDR3 region has 15 residues. Germline CDR1 is MNHEY and CDR2 is SVGEGT. V lost 5 bases and J lost 2, with 13 bases in between.

This clone showed up just a few times. The chain links TRBV6-2 or TRBV6-3 to TRBJ1-5; a possible D gene is TRBD1 (6 bases). V lost 2 bases to trimming and J lost 3 bases, with 14 bases between them. Germline lookup yields CDR1 MNHEY and CDR2 SVGEGT. The CDR3 totals 16 residues. CDR3 coding DNA: TGTGCCAGCAGTTACCTTGCCACAGGGCACAATCAGCCCCAGCATTTT. This sequence encodes CASSYLATGHNQPQHF.

This chain connects TRBV5-8 to TRBJ1-2; 8 bases align to TRBD1. J lost 4 bases, V lost 0 bases, and 17 bases had no gene match. CDR3 size: 19 residues. Germline CDR1 and CDR2: SGHTS and YDEGEE. CDR3 bases: TGTGCCAGCAGCTTGGATCGGGCGCAGGACAGGGAAGGCCCCTATGGCTACACCTTC. It encodes CASSLDRAQDREGPYGYTF.

The chain employs TRBV7-9 and TRBJ1-1; D not certain. The CDR3 spans 14 residues. Trimming shortened V by 5 bases and J by 1 base, and 11 bases separated the two germline ends. Germline V lookup: CDR1 SEHNR, CDR2 FQNEAQ (reference sequence). CDR3 in DNA: TGTGCCAGCAGCACAGACACGTGGAACACTGAAGCTTTCTTT. This codes for CASSTDTWNTEAFF.

This sequence joins TRBV18 and TRBJ2-7, with TRBD1 identical over 10 bases. The V gene end was trimmed by 5 bases and the J gene end by 5 bases; junction bases not matched to a gene: 6. This CDR3 is 14 amino acids long. Per germline, CDR1 KGHSH and CDR2 LQKENI. The CDR3 sequence: CASSSRDRGHEQYF. For the CDR3, the DNA is TGTGCCAGCTCATCCCGGGACAGGGGCCACGAGCAGTACTTC. Using reference TRBV18 and TRBJ2-7 for the parts outside the CDR3, the full variable domain is NAGVMQNPRHLVRRRGQEARLRCSPMKGHSHVYWYRQLPEEGLKFMVYLQKENIIDESGMPKERFSAEFPKEGPSILRIQQVVRGDSAAYFCASSSRDRGHEQYFGPGTRLTVT.

The chain couples TRBV6-2 or TRBV6-3 to TRBJ2-5; 9 bases line up with TRBD1. CDR1 MNHEY and CDR2 SVGEGT come from the germline V gene. The CDR3 has 16 residues. V lost 4 bases to trimming and J lost 5 bases; unmatched junction nucleotides: 11. CDR3 DNA: TGTGCCAGCAGTTCAGGGACAGGGATGATTCAGGAGACCCAGTACTTC. Translation: CASSSGTGMIQETQYF.

This chain uses TRBV10-3 with TRBJ1-5; D is perhaps TRBD1 (5 bases). This CDR3 comprises 12 residues. The germline V and J ends were trimmed by 10 bases and 2 bases, with 9 bases remaining between them. Germline loops: CDR1 ENHRY, CDR2 SYGVKD. The CDR3 region has the DNA TGTGCCACCGCGACAGGCAATCAGCCCCAGCATTTT. This codes for CATATGNQPQHF.

The V gene is TRBV2, the J gene TRBJ1-1; D not certain. The germline CDR1 and CDR2 sequences are SNHLY and FYNNEI. V shed 6 bases and J shed 5 bases, with 13 bases lying between them. The CDR3 is 13 residues long. CDR3 DNA sequence: TGTGCCAGCAGCGACCCCAGAGGGACTGAAGCTTTCTTT. This sequence encodes CASSDPRGTEAFF.

The chain recombines TRBV3-1 (or the pseudogene TRBV3-2) with TRBJ2-3; tentative D call: TRBD2 (5 bases). The CDR3 is made up of 13 amino acids. Per germline, CDR1 LGHDT and CDR2 YNNKEL (reference sequence). V lost 10 bases and J lost 3, with 14 bases in between. The CDR3 nucleotides are TGTGCCACCATGGACCGGGGAACAGATACGCAGTATTTT. It translates to CATMDRGTDTQYF.

The rearrangement links TRBV11-3 to TRBJ1-6, with D perhaps TRBD1 (6 bases). V was shortened by 2 bases and J by 6 bases, with 14 bases between the two germline ends. The CDR3 totals 16 residues. Germline V gene sequence: CDR1 SGHNT, CDR2 YENEEA. Here the CDR3 reads CASSLPPGGGNSPLHF. CDR3 DNA sequence: TGTGCCAGCAGCTTACCGCCGGGAGGGGGTAATTCACCCCTCCACTTT.

This chain connects TRBV6-5 to TRBJ1-2; no clear D gene. The CDR3 spans 14 residues. V shed 5 bases and J shed 2 bases, with 12 bases lying between them. Germline V gene sequence: CDR1 MNHEY, CDR2 SVGAGI. The CDR3, as DNA: TGTGCCAGCAGTCGGTACGAGGGAAACTATGGCTACACCTTC. It specifies CASSRYEGNYGYTF.

The sample holds one count of this clone. The CDR3 DNA reads as TGTGCCAGCAGCACGCACGCAGGGTCTGGCTACACCTTC. Its translation: CASSTHAGSGYTF. The chain has TRBV11-2 and TRBJ1-2; tentative D call: TRBD1 (5 bases). Germline V gene lookup returns CDR1 SGHAT and CDR2 FQNNGV. The V end was cut by 5 bases, the J end by 7 bases, with 14 bases between. The CDR3 runs 13 residues.

The rearrangement joins TRBV3-1 (or the pseudogene TRBV3-2) to TRBJ1-1; TRBD1 matches 7 bases. The germline gives CDR1 LGHDT, CDR2 YNNKEL (reference sequence). The CDR3 loop spans 15 amino acids. V trimming: 1 base; J trimming: 4 bases; junction bases outside the gene matches: 6. The CDR3 is CASSQGTGAVTEAFF. Written as DNA, the CDR3 is TGTGCCAGCAGCCAAGGAACAGGGGCGGTCACTGAAGCTTTCTTT.

The CDR3 DNA follows: TGCGCCAGCAGCCAAGATGTAGGGGCGGACGGGGAGCTGTTTTTT. It is translated as CASSQDVGADGELFF. This chain connects TRBV4-3 to TRBJ2-2; TRBD1 is a possible D gene (5 bases). The CDR3 length is 15 residues. Germline CDR1 LGHNA, CDR2 YSLEER. V was shortened by 0 bases and J by 7 bases, with 12 bases between the two germline ends.

The chain couples TRBV11-3 to TRBJ2-7, with D tentatively TRBD2 (6 bases). Trimming shortened V by 1 base and J by 7 bases, and 11 bases separated the two germline ends. The CDR3 totals 13 residues. In germline, CDR1 is SGHNT, CDR2 YENEEA. This chain's CDR3 is CASSLARGGEQYF. The CDR3 DNA reads TGTGCCAGCAGCTTAGCCCGGGGAGGTGAGCAGTACTTC.

The V gene is TRBV18, the J gene TRBJ2-7; D may be TRBD2 (5 bases). The CDR3 totals 15 residues. The germline V gene has CDR1 KGHSH and CDR2 LQKENI. Trimming took 6 bases from V and 3 from J, leaving 18 bases between them. For the CDR3, the DNA is TGTGCCAGCTCCCCGACCCCGGAACGGGACTACGAGCAGTACTTC. Its translation: CASSPTPERDYEQYF. Together with reference TRBV18 and TRBJ2-7, the CDR3 gives the full variable domain: NAGVMQNPRHLVRRRGQEARLRCSPMKGHSHVYWYRQLPEEGLKFMVYLQKENIIDESGMPKERFSAEFPKEGPSILRIQQVVRGDSAAYFCASSPTPERDYEQYFGPGTRLTVT.

The chain is built from TRBV12-3 or TRBV12-4 and TRBJ1-2, with 9 bases fitting TRBD1. V shed 6 bases, J shed 8 bases, and the junction held 4 bases outside the gene matches. The CDR3 consists of 12 residues. In nucleotides, the CDR3 is TGTGCCAGCAGAACAGGGGGCGGCGGCTACACCTTC. It encodes CASRTGGGGYTF.

The genes are TRBV10-3 and TRBJ1-6, with D uncertain. Germline-derived CDR1 and CDR2 are ENHRY and SYGVKD. This CDR3 is built from 16 residues. V lost 1 base and J lost 7, with 14 bases in between. The CDR3: CAISEFYADLNSPLHF. The CDR3 nucleotides read TGTGCCATCAGTGAGTTTTATGCGGATCTCAATTCACCCCTCCACTTT.

The V and J genes are TRBV11-3 and TRBJ1-3, with no clear D. Germline-derived CDR1 and CDR2 are SGHNT and YENEEA. The V and J ends lost 1 base and 4 bases respectively, with 8 bases between them. The CDR3 spans 14 residues. CDR3: CASSLALLGNTIYF. DNA for the CDR3: TGTGCCAGCAGCTTAGCCCTCCTAGGAAACACCATATATTTT.